Listed below are T cell receptor beta chains from one sample, sequenced in a study of radiation and T cells in renal cell carcinoma. The protocol was immunoSEQ multiplex PCR, while the TCRdb copy is restricted to in-frame clones and leaves out a portion. The sample records 24,000 or so clones, more than 50% being singletons. The specimen was tumor tissue, collected from a patient whose treatment was nephrectomy without radiotherapy. These receptors were taken from a human donor with renal cell carcinoma. CDR3s include the opening cysteine and the closing phenylalanine or tryptophan. The D gene is left open where the match is weak. Clone size is not always given. Where it is, it says once, few, many or a class for expanded clones.

J gene | D gene | V gene | clone size | CDR3 protein | CDR3 DNA
TRBJ2-5 | TRBD1 | TRBV5-1 | . | CASSWWTGQETQYF | TGCGCCAGCAGCTGGTGGACAGGCCAAGAGACCCAGTACTTC
TRBJ1-4 | TRBD1 | TRBV7-9 | few | CASSAPTGWSEKLFF | TGTGCCAGCAGCGCCCCGACAGGGTGGAGTGAAAAACTGTTTTTT
TRBJ2-5 | TRBD2 | TRBV6-6 | . | CASSLLQRGETQYF | TGTGCCAGCAGCCTACTACAGCGGGGAGAGACCCAGTACTTC
TRBJ1-4 | . | TRBV7-9 | . | CASSFPRVWGSGTNEKLFF | TGTGCCAGCAGCTTCCCGCGTGTTTGGGGATCCGGGACTAATGAAAAACTGTTTTTT
TRBJ2-7 | TRBD1 | TRBV6-5 | . | CASSKGQGAAGEQYF | TGTGCCAGCAGTAAGGGACAGGGGGCGGCAGGAGAGCAGTACTTC
TRBJ2-3 | TRBD1 | TRBV5-1 | few | CASSLGYRDRVITDTQYF | TGCGCCAGCAGCTTGGGATACCGGGACAGGGTTATCACAGATACGCAGTATTTT
TRBJ1-5 | . | TRBV13 | . | CASSLGTQQPQHF | TGTGCCAGCAGCTTAGGAACGCAGCAGCCCCAGCATTTT
TRBJ2-5 | . | TRBV9 | . | CASSVVGKETQYF | TGTGCCAGCAGCGTAGTTGGGAAAGAGACCCAGTACTTC
TRBJ2-1 | . | TRBV5-4 | . | CASSLGSPGTNNEQFF | TGTGCCAGCAGCTTGGGCTCGCCCGGCACGAACAATGAGCAGTTCTTC
TRBJ2-7 | TRBD1 | TRBV6-1 | . | CASSGAGQAQQYF | TGTGCCAGCAGTGGGGCAGGACAGGCGCAGCAGTACTTC
TRBJ1-2 | . | TRBV30 | . | CAFGGGLNYGYTF | TGTGCCTTTGGGGGAGGGCTAAACTATGGCTACACCTTC
TRBJ1-2 | . | TRBV7-9 | . | CASSLGAGTRSSYTF | TGTGCCAGCAGCTTAGGGGCGGGGACCCGTTCTAGCTACACCTTC
TRBJ1-5 | . | TRBV7-2 | once | CASSLDPGYQPQHF | TGTGCCAGCAGCCTCGACCCAGGTTATCAGCCCCAGCATTTT
TRBJ1-2 | TRBD1 | TRBV13 | . | CASSLGLGRGLGYGYTF | TGTGCCAGCAGCTTAGGCCTTGGCAGGGGGCTAGGCTATGGCTACACCTTC
TRBJ2-1 | . | TRBV19 | . | CASSKGGDYNEQFF | TGTGCCAGTAGTAAGGGGGGTGACTACAATGAGCAGTTCTTC
TRBJ2-1 | TRBD2 | TRBV29-1 | . | CSDRSGGASEQFF | TGCAGCGACCGTAGCGGGGGGGCAAGTGAGCAGTTCTTC
TRBJ2-3 | TRBD2 | TRBV11-2 | . | CASSFNSGGSNTDTQYF | TGTGCCAGCAGCTTCAATAGCGGGGGGTCTAACACAGATACGCAGTATTTT
TRBJ1-2 | . | TRBV9 | . | CASSGPRQVYGYTF | TGTGCCAGCAGCGGACCAAGACAAGTCTATGGCTACACCTTC
TRBJ1-1 | . | TRBV4-3 | . | CASSQARGLNTEAFF | TGCGCCAGCAGCCAAGCTCGGGGATTGAACACTGAAGCTTTCTTT
TRBJ1-2 | TRBD1 | TRBV6-1 | . | CASSGQGAIPDGYTF | TGTGCCAGCAGTGGACAGGGGGCGATACCCGATGGCTACACCTTC
TRBJ1-3 | TRBD1 | TRBV6-5 | . | CASSRDRAGNTIYF | TGTGCCAGCAGTCGGGACAGGGCCGGAAACACCATATATTTT
TRBJ2-5 | . | TRBV13 | . | CASSLKGGSQETQYF | TGTGCCAGCAGCTTAAAGGGGGGCTCCCAAGAGACCCAGTACTTC
TRBJ2-7 | . | TRBV7-2 | . | CASSLEALTEWSYEQYF | TGTGCCAGCAGCTTAGAGGCATTAACCGAGTGGTCCTACGAGCAGTACTTC
TRBJ2-4 | . | TRBV13 | once | CASSFGTGAAKNIQYF | TGTGCCAGCAGCTTTGGCACGGGGGCAGCCAAAAACATTCAGTACTTC
TRBJ1-6 | TRBD1 | TRBV2 | once | CASSARTGSSYNSPLHF | TGTGCCAGCAGTGCTCGGACAGGCAGCTCCTATAATTCACCCCTCCACTTT
TRBJ2-7 | TRBD1 | TRBV4-2 | . | CASSQGQGADGEQYF | TGTGCCAGCAGCCAAGGACAGGGAGCGGATGGCGAGCAGTACTTC
TRBJ2-1 | TRBD2 | TRBV7-2 | . | CASSLDRTRAASGQFF | TGTGCCAGCAGCTTAGATAGGACTAGAGCTGCTTCGGGGCAGTTCTTC
TRBJ2-3 | . | TRBV4-3 | . | CASRPRASWAVGSTDTQYF | TGCGCCAGCAGACCAAGAGCATCGTGGGCGGTGGGTAGCACAGATACGCAGTATTTT
TRBJ1-5 | TRBD1 | TRBV5-6 | . | CASSLQGGFSNQPQHF | TGTGCCAGCAGCTTACAGGGGGGATTTAGCAATCAGCCCCAGCATTTT
TRBJ1-2 | . | TRBV4-2 | few | CASSQDRASSLRYGYTF | TGTGCCAGCAGCCAAGATAGGGCATCGTCCCTCAGGTATGGCTACACCTTC
TRBJ1-6 | . | TRBV4-2 | . | CASSQVQGGQNSPLHF | TGTGCCAGCAGCCAAGTGCAGGGAGGCCAGAATTCACCCCTCCACTTT
TRBJ2-2 | . | TRBV30 | few | CAWNRPSNTGELFF | TGTGCCTGGAACAGGCCCTCGAACACCGGGGAGCTGTTTTTT
TRBJ1-3 | TRBD1 | TRBV6-1 | few | CASSPTGEGNTIYF | TGTGCCAGCAGCCCTACAGGGGAGGGAAACACCATATATTTT
TRBJ1-5 | TRBD1 | TRBV7-6 | . | CASSSPTGGLNQPQHF | TGTGCCAGCAGCTCACCGACAGGGGGCCTGAATCAGCCCCAGCATTTT
TRBJ2-7 | TRBD2 | TRBV29-1 | few | CSVGLAGGPDEQYF | TGCAGCGTTGGACTAGCGGGGGGGCCCGACGAGCAGTACTTC
TRBJ2-3 | . | TRBV19 | . | CASRPPGPSTDTQYF | TGTGCCAGTAGGCCCCCCGGGCCTAGCACAGATACGCAGTATTTT
TRBJ1-2 | . | TRBV5-8 | . | CASSSLDYYGYTF | TGTGCCAGCAGCTCCCTTGACTACTATGGCTACACCTTC
TRBJ1-2 | . | TRBV7-8 | . | CASSLGGTYYGYTF | TGTGCCAGCAGCTTAGGCGGGACATATTATGGCTACACCTTC
TRBJ1-6 | TRBD1 | TRBV2 | few | CASSEATGVNSPLHF | TGTGCCAGCAGTGAAGCAACAGGGGTGAATTCACCCCTCCACTTT
TRBJ1-2 | TRBD1 | TRBV5-4 | . | CASSLQDRGRGGYTF | TGTGCCAGCAGTTTACAGGACAGGGGTCGGGGTGGCTACACCTTC
TRBJ2-3 | TRBD1 | TRBV19 | . | CASSMQGAQDTQYF | TGTGCCAGTAGTATGCAGGGGGCCCAAGATACGCAGTATTTT
TRBJ1-6 | . | TRBV6-1 | . | CASSEAAPNSPLHF | TGTGCCAGCAGTGAAGCAGCCCCTAATTCACCCCTCCACTTT
TRBJ2-5 | TRBD1 | TRBV4-3 | . | CASSQAFRDSFWYRSLGTQYF | TGCGCCAGCAGCCAAGCCTTTAGGGACAGCTTCTGGTACCGGTCCCTTGGGACCCAGTACTTC
TRBJ2-3 | . | TRBV7-2 | . | CASSGVLNTDTQYF | TGTGCCAGCAGCGGGGTCTTGAACACAGATACGCAGTATTTT
TRBJ2-2 | TRBD2 | TRBV12-5 | few | CASGFLGLAGTGELFF | TGTGCTAGTGGTTTCTTGGGACTAGCGGGCACCGGGGAGCTGTTTTTT
TRBJ2-7 | . | TRBV13 | . | CASSLTNLDEQYF | TGTGCCAGCAGCTTAACCAACCTGGATGAGCAGTACTTC
TRBJ2-1 | TRBD1 | TRBV25-1 | . | CASSGRQGGRNEQFF | TGTGCCAGCAGTGGGCGACAGGGGGGAAGGAATGAGCAGTTCTTC
TRBJ2-1 | . | TRBV29-1 | . | CSVEDLGNEQFF | TGCAGCGTTGAAGATCTTGGCAATGAGCAGTTCTTC
TRBJ1-2 | . | TRBV22-1 | once | CPGSAAGDGYTF | TGTCCTGGGAGCGCCGCAGGGGATGGCTACACCTTC
TRBJ1-4 | . | TRBV11-2 | . | CASSFPKTGSRKLFF | TGTGCCAGCAGCTTCCCCAAGACAGGTTCCCGAAAACTGTTTTTT
TRBJ1-2 | . | TRBV5-1 | few | CASSLAGPYGYTF | TGCGCCAGCAGCTTGGCAGGGCCCTATGGCTACACCTTC
TRBJ2-7 | . | TRBV5-4 | . | CASSLGIRYEQYF | TGTGCCAGCAGCTTGGGGATACGTTACGAGCAGTACTTC
TRBJ2-1 | TRBD2 | TRBV18 | . | CASSPGGGPHEQFF | TGTGCCAGCTCACCAGGCGGGGGGCCTCATGAGCAGTTCTTC
TRBJ1-3 | . | TRBV4-3 | . | CASSQAGVGNTIYF | TGCGCCAGCAGCCAAGCCGGGGTCGGAAACACCATATATTTT
TRBJ2-1 | TRBD2 | TRBV7-9 | . | CASSLDGGANDEQFF | TGTGCCAGCAGCTTAGACGGGGGGGCCAATGATGAGCAGTTCTTC